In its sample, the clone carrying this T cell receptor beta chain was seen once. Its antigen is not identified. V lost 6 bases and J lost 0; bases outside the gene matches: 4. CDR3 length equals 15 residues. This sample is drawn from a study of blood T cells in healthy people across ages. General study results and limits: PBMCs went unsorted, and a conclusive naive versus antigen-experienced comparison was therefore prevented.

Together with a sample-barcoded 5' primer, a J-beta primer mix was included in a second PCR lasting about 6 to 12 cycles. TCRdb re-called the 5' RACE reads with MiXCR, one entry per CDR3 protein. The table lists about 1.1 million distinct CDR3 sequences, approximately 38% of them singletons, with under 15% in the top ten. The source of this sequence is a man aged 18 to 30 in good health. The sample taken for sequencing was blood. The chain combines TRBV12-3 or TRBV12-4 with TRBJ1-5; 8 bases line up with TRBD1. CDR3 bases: TGTGCCAGCAGCATGACAGGGGATAGCAATCAGCCCCAGCATTTT. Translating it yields CASSMTGDSNQPQHF.